These 21 T cell receptor beta chains share one sample of origin, sequenced in a study of shared clonotypes between healthy human individuals. Assay used: immunoSEQ multiplex PCR; TCRdb lists only in-frame clones, some missing. Altogether about 590,000 clones are present, around 95% being singletons, with the ten largest covering approximately 0.1%. Naivety among CD8 cells was defined by CD45RO negativity and positive CCR7 selection, thereby excluding terminally differentiated effector memory CD45RA+ cells. Sequenced sample: naive CD8+ T cells sorted from blood. These receptors were collected from a young woman in good health.

The rearrangement uses TRBV7-8 and TRBJ2-7, with no clear D. The V end lost 5 bases, the J end lost 0 bases, and 8 bases lay between the germline ends. Germline CDR1 SGHVS, CDR2 FQNEAQ. CDR3 length: 13 residues. This CDR3 reads CASSPGYSYEQYF. The CDR3 bases are TGTGCCAGCAGCCCCGGATACTCCTACGAGCAGTACTTC.

This sequence joins TRBV14 and TRBJ2-3; no firm D call. V shed 4 bases and J shed 3 bases, with 23 bases lying between them. This CDR3 has 18 amino acids. CDR1 and CDR2 from the germline V gene are SGHDN and FVKESK. The CDR3, as DNA: TGTGCCAGCAGCCGCCGCCAGAGACCAAAACGTTGGACAGATACGCAGTATTTT. Protein product: CASSRRQRPKRWTDTQYF.

This clone occurred a few times. This chain links TRBV9 with TRBJ2-2; D remains ambiguous. The V end was cut by 4 bases, the J end by 8 bases, with 15 bases between. Germline CDR1 is SGDLS and CDR2 is YYNGEE. This CDR3 has 14 amino acids. DNA of the CDR3: TGTGCCAGCAGCCCCCTTGTGAAATTGGGGGAGCTGTTTTTT. Translated: CASSPLVKLGELFF.

The chain links TRBV7-9 to TRBJ2-5; 8 nucleotides match TRBD2. This CDR3 is 16 amino acids long. From germline, CDR1 is SEHNR and CDR2 FQNEAQ (reference sequence). J was trimmed by 1 base and V by 4 bases; bases with no gene match: 8. CDR3 protein: CASSSGASGPQETQYF. The DNA of the CDR3 is TGTGCCAGCAGCTCTGGAGCTAGCGGGCCCCAAGAGACCCAGTACTTC.

The chain carries TRBV7-6 and TRBJ2-7; D possibly corresponds to TRBD2 (6 bases). Trimming stripped 5 bases from V and 0 bases from J, with 14 bases between. Germline values: CDR1 SGHVS, CDR2 FNYEAQ. The CDR3 loop spans 15 amino acids. The CDR3: CASSPSLAASYEQYF. The CDR3 DNA sequence: TGTGCCAGCAGCCCCTCCTTAGCGGCCTCCTACGAGCAGTACTTC. The whole variable domain, filled in from reference TRBV7-6 and TRBJ2-7, reads GAGVSQSPRYKVTKRGQDVALRCDPISGHVSLYWYRQALGQGPEFLTYFNYEAQQDKSGLPNDRFSAERPEGSISTLTIQRTEQRDSAMYRCASSPSLAASYEQYFGPGTRLTVT.

This clone came up many times. The chain is built from TRBV28 and TRBJ1-5, with TRBD1 as a possible D gene (5 bases). The V end lost 5 bases, the J end lost 10 bases, and 21 bases lay between the germline ends. CDR3 length: 15 residues. CDR1 is MDHEN, CDR2 SYDVKM, per germline. CDR3 in amino acids: CASSQPRDGHLPQHF. As DNA, the CDR3 is TGTGCCAGCAGTCAACCCCGGGACGGCCATCTTCCCCAGCATTTT.

This clone was seen once. The chain couples TRBV7-6 to TRBJ2-7; 7 bases are shared with TRBD1. V dropped 1 base and J dropped 4; count of bases not matched to a gene: 16. CDR1 and CDR2 from the germline V gene are SGHVS and FNYEAQ. This CDR3 comprises 18 residues. CDR3 protein: CASSLDWAGGEVQYEQYF. CDR3 in DNA: TGTGCCAGCAGCTTAGATTGGGCAGGGGGAGAGGTGCAATACGAGCAGTACTTC.

This chain links TRBV28 with TRBJ2-3, with 10 nucleotides matching TRBD1. V shed 3 bases and J 1 base; nucleotides not matched to a gene: 7. The CDR3 totals 17 residues. The germline V gene encodes CDR1 MDHEN and CDR2 SYDVKM. The CDR3 spells CASSFPAGTGGTDTQYF. CDR3 DNA sequence: TGTGCCAGCAGTTTCCCGGCCGGGACAGGGGGCACAGATACGCAGTATTTT.

J is TRBJ1-1 and V is TRBV4-2; D perhaps matches TRBD1 (5 bases). The CDR3 is 16 residues long. V was cut by 0 bases and J by 4 bases, with 15 bases left in between. CDR1 and CDR2 from the germline V gene are LGHNA and YNFKEQ. This chain's CDR3 is CASSQDQRTSVTEAFF. CDR3 nucleotide sequence: TGTGCCAGCAGCCAAGACCAGCGGACATCAGTCACTGAAGCTTTCTTT.

This clone was detected once. The chain has TRBV6-5 and TRBJ1-1; 8 positions match TRBD1. The ends lost 5 bases at V and 4 bases at J; junction bases unmatched: 6. The length of the CDR3 is 14 residues. The V gene's germline CDR1 is MNHEY and CDR2 SVGAGI. CDR3 in amino acids: CASSLGQASTEAFF. CDR3 DNA: TGTGCCAGCAGTCTGGGACAGGCGAGCACTGAAGCTTTCTTT.

This clone was recorded only once. The V and J genes are TRBV13 and TRBJ2-1; D unclear. Trimming pared 5 bases from V and 8 bases from J, leaving 10 bases between. Germline V gene lookup returns CDR1 PRHDT and CDR2 FYEKMQ (reference sequence). The length of the CDR3 is 12 residues. The CDR3 DNA follows: TGTGCCAGCAGCAAGTTCTATGATGAGCAGTTCTTC. Its protein product is CASSKFYDEQFF.

CDR3 residues: CSAVGGRVDTQYF. CDR3 sequence (DNA): TGCAGCGCCGTGGGCGGGAGGGTGGATACGCAGTATTTT. The chain has TRBV29-1 and TRBJ2-3; 9 bases align to TRBD2. The CDR3 is 13 residues long. Germline CDR1 and CDR2: SQVTM and ANQGSEA. The V segment lost 7 bases and the J segment 6 bases; nucleotides outside the gene matches: 8.

The J gene is TRBJ1-5, the V gene TRBV19, with TRBD1 as a possible D gene (5 bases). V was pared by 5 bases and J by 3 bases, with 11 bases between. The CDR3 is 14 residues long. The germline gives CDR1 LNHDA, CDR2 SQIVND (reference sequence). CDR3 sequence: CASSSTGSNQPQHF. CDR3 DNA sequence: TGTGCCAGTAGTTCCACAGGTTCCAATCAGCCCCAGCATTTT.

This clone has only one observation. The V call is TRBV6-5, the J call TRBJ2-1, with a possible D match to TRBD2 (6 bases). Germline CDR1 reads MNHEY; CDR2 reads SVGAGI. There are 13 residues in the CDR3. V shed 7 bases and J shed 5 bases, with 12 bases lying between them. The CDR3 bases are TGTGCCAGCAAGGGGACTGGACACAATGAGCAGTTCTTC. Its translation is CASKGTGHNEQFF.

This chain links TRBV9 with TRBJ2-1, with TRBD2 matching 7 bases. CDR1 is SGDLS, CDR2 YYNGEE, per germline. The trim removed 2 bases at V and 9 bases at J, leaving 5 bases unmatched. The CDR3 sequence is 13 residues long. The DNA of the CDR3 is TGTGCCAGCAGCGTTGGCGGGAGTGGTGAGCAGTTCTTC. Translating it yields CASSVGGSGEQFF.

The V gene is TRBV6-6, the J gene TRBJ1-1; D gene uncertain. The CDR3 is 12 amino acids. Germline values: CDR1 MNHNY, CDR2 SVGAGI (reference sequence). The V and J ends lost 6 bases and 3 bases respectively, with 8 bases between them. CDR3 in DNA: TGTGCCAGCAGAAGGAGGGACACTGAAGCTTTCTTT. Amino acids: CASRRRDTEAFF.

The chain recombines TRBV27 with TRBJ2-1, with D maybe TRBD1 (5 bases). The CDR3 is 13 amino acids. Germline V CDR1 and CDR2: MNHEY, SMNVEV (reference sequence). V shed 6 bases and J shed 4 bases, with 10 bases lying between them. The CDR3 spells CASRDTRYNEQFF. The CDR3 nucleotides read TGTGCCAGCAGGGACACCAGATACAATGAGCAGTTCTTC.

This clone was recorded once. The J gene is TRBJ2-3, the V gene TRBV29-1; possible D gene TRBD2, 6 bases. The CDR3 runs 16 residues. Germline V gene lookup returns CDR1 SQVTM and CDR2 ANQGSEA. V was trimmed by 5 bases and J by 4 bases, leaving 22 bases between them. CDR3 region: CSVLSHLPGLPDTQYF. For the CDR3, the DNA is TGCAGCGTTCTCTCACATCTGCCGGGACTGCCAGATACGCAGTATTTT.

V and J are TRBV28 and TRBJ2-7, with 14 bases that match TRBD2. This CDR3 is 15 amino acids long. Germline lookup yields CDR1 MDHEN and CDR2 SYDVKM. The J segment lost 7 bases and the V segment lost 7 bases, leaving 9 bases of the junction unmatched. The CDR3 DNA follows: TGTGCCAGCACCCCAAAGGGACTAGCGGGAGAAGAGCAGTACTTC. This translates into CASTPKGLAGEEQYF.

The chain joins TRBV27 to TRBJ2-3, with 10 bases fitting TRBD2. Losses at the gene ends were 4 bases for V and 4 bases for J; bases not matched to a gene: 5. The CDR3 length is 15 residues. The germline V gene encodes CDR1 MNHEY and CDR2 SMNVEV (reference sequence). The CDR3 DNA sequence: TGTGCCAGCAGTTCTAGCGGGAGTTGGGCAGATACGCAGTATTTT. As protein: CASSSSGSWADTQYF.

V gene TRBV15 combines with J gene TRBJ2-3; 8 bases match TRBD2. V lost 6 bases, J lost 1 base, and 0 bases stayed unmatched. Germline CDR1 LNHNV, CDR2 YYDKDF (reference sequence). The CDR3 consists of 13 residues. The CDR3 spells CATRREGTDTQYF. CDR3 DNA: TGTGCCACCAGGCGGGAGGGCACAGATACGCAGTATTTT.